This T cell receptor (beta chain) appears in the sequencing data of a study of blood T cells in healthy people across ages. Study-wide findings and caveats: The study found more naive CD4+ cells and higher diversity in long-lived than aged donors.

This CDR3 is 13 amino acids long. Trimming removed 5 bases at V and 2 bases at J, with 10 bases between. Then a second PCR, running about 6 to 11 cycles, was carried out with a sample-barcoded 5' primer and a J-beta primer mix. Every sample returned 3 million or more CDR3-containing paired-end reads. TCRdb recomputed calls from the 5' RACE reads with MiXCR, one row per CDR3 protein. The sample has more than 650,000 distinct CDR3 sequences; about a fifth are singletons. Per sample, at least 5 micrograms of total RNA were extracted. This clonotype has just a few counts. Its specificity is unknown. The TCR sequence derives from a man between 70 and 80 years old in good health. The chain is built from TRBV12-3 or TRBV12-4 and TRBJ2-7; D uncertain. The sequencing sample was made of blood. In DNA form, the CDR3 reads TGTGCCAGCAGTGATGGACGAACCTACGAGCAGTACTTC. Protein product: CASSDGRTYEQYF.